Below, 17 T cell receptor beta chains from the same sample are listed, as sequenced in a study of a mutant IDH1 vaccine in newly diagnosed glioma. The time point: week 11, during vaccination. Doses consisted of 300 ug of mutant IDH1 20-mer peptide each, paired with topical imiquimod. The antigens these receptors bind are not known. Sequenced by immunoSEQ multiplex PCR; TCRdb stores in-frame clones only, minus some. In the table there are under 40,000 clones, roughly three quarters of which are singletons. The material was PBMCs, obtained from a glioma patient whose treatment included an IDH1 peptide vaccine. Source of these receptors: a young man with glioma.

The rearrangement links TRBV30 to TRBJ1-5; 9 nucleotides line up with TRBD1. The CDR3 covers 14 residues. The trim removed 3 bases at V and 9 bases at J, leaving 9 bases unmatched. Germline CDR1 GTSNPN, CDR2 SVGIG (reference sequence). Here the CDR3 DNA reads TGTGCCTGGAGCGAGACAGGGGGAGGGTCGCCCCAGCATTTT. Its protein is CAWSETGGGSPQHF.

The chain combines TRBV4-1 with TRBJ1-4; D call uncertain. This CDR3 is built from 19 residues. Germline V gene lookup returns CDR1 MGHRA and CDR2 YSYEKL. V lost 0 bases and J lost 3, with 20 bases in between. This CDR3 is CASSQELDLLAQANEKLFF. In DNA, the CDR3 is TGCGCCAGCAGCCAAGAACTGGACCTTCTTGCCCAGGCTAATGAAAAACTGTTTTTT.

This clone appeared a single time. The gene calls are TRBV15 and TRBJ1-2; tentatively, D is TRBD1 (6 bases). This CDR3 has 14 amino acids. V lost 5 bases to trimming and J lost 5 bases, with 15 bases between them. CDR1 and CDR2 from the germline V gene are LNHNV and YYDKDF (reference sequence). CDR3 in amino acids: CATSADSTRYGYTF. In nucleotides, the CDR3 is TGTGCCACCAGCGCGGACAGCACACGGTATGGCTACACCTTC.

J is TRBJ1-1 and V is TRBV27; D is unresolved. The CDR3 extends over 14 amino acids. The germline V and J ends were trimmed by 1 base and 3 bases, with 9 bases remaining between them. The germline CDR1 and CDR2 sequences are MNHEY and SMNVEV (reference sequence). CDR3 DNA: TGTGCCAGCAGTTTATTCGGGAGAGACACTGAAGCTTTCTTT. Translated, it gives CASSLFGRDTEAFF.

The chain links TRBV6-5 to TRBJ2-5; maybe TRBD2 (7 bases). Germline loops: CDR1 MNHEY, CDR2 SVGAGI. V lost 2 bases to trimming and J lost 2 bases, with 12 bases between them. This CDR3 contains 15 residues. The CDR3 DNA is TGTGCCAGCAGTTACCCGGGGGGCGGGCAAGAGACCCAGTACTTC. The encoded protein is CASSYPGGGQETQYF.

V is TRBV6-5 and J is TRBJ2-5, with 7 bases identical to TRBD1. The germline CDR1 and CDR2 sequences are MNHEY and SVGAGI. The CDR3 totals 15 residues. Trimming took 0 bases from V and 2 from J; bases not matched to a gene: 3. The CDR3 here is CASSYSDRNQETQYF. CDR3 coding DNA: TGTGCCAGCAGTTACTCGGACAGGAATCAAGAGACCCAGTACTTC.

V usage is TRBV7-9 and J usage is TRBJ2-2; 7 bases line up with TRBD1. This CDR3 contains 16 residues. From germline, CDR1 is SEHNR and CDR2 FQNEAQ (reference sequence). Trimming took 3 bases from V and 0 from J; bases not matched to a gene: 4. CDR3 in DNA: TGTGCCAGCAGCTTGGGACAGCCGACGAACACCGGGGAGCTGTTTTTT. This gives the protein CASSLGQPTNTGELFF.

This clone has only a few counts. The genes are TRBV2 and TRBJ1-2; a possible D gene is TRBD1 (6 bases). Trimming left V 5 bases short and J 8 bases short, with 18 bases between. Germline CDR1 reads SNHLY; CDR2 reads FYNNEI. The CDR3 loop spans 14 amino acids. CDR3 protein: CASSSYRDKGGYTF. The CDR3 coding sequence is TGTGCCAGCAGTTCTTACAGGGATAAAGGCGGCTACACCTTC.

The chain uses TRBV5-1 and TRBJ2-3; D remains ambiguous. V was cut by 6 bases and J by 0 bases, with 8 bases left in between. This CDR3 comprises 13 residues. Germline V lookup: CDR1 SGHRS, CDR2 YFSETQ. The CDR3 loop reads CASNPDSTDTQYF. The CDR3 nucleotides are TGCGCCAGCAATCCGGACAGCACAGATACGCAGTATTTT.

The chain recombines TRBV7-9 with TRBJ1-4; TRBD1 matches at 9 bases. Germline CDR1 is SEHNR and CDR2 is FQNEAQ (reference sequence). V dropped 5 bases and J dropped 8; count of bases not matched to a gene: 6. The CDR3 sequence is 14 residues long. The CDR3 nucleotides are TGTGCCAGCAGCCATGAGACAGGGGGAGAAAAACTGTTTTTT. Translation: CASSHETGGEKLFF.

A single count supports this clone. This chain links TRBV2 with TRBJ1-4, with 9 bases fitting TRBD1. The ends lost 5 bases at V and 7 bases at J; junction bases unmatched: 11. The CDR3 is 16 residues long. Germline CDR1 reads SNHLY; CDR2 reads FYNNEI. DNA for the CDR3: TGTGCCAGCAGTAGGCCTGTACAGGGGGCCGGTGAAAAACTGTTTTTT. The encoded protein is CASSRPVQGAGEKLFF.

The CDR3 nucleotides are TGTGCCAGCAGAGAAACAGGGGGCAGGACAGATACGCAGTATTTT. Amino acid sequence: CASRETGGRTDTQYF. V gene TRBV2 combines with J gene TRBJ2-3, with 9 bases identical to TRBD1. Germline loops: CDR1 SNHLY, CDR2 FYNNEI. The CDR3 has 15 amino acids. After removal of 6 bases from V and 3 bases from J, the junction contained 7 bases not matched to a gene.

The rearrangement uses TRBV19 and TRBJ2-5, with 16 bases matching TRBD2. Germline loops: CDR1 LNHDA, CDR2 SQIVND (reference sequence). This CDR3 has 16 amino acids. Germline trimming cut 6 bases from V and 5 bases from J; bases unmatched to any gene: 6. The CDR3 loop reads CASSTGTSGRAETQYF. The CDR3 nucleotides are TGTGCCAGTAGCACCGGGACTAGCGGGAGGGCGGAGACCCAGTACTTC.

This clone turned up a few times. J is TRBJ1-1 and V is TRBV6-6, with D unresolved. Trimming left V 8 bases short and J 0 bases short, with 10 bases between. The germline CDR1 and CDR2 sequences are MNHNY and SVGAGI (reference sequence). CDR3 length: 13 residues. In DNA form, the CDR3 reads TGTGCCAGCTGGAACGCGATGAACACTGAAGCTTTCTTT. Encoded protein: CASWNAMNTEAFF.

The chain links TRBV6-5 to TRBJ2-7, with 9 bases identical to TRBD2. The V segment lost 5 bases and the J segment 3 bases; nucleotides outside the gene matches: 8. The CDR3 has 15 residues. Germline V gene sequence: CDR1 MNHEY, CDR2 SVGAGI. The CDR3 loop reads CASSLGQTSGYEQYF. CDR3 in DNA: TGTGCCAGCAGTCTCGGACAGACTAGCGGCTACGAGCAGTACTTC.

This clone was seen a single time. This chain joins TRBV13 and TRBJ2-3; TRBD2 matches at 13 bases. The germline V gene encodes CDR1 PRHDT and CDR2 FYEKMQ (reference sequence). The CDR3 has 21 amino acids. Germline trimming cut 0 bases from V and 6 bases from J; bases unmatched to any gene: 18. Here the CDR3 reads CASSLGLQGLAGSTWGDTQYF. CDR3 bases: TGTGCCAGCAGCTTAGGCCTTCAGGGACTAGCGGGGTCTACCTGGGGGGATACGCAGTATTTT.

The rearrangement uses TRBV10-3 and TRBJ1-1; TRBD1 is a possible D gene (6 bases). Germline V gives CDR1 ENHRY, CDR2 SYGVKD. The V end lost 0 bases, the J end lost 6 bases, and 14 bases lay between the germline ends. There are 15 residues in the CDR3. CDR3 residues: CAISESLGGAAEAFF. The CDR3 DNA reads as TGTGCCATCAGTGAGTCCCTTGGGGGCGCGGCTGAAGCTTTCTTT.